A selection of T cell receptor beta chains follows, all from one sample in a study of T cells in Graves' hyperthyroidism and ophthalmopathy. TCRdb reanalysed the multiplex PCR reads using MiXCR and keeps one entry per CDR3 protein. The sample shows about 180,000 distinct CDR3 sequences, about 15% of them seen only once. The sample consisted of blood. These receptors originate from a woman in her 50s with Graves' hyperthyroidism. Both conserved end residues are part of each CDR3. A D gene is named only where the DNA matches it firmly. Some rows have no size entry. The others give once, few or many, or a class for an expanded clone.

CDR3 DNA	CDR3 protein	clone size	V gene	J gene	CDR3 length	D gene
TGTGCCAGCAGCGCACAGGTCATGAACACTGAAGCTTTCTTT	CASSAQVMNTEAFF	few	TRBV9	TRBJ1-1	14	NA
TGTGCCAGCACCTCGGGACAGGCTAGGAACACTGAAGCTTTCTTT	CASTSGQARNTEAFF	few	TRBV9	TRBJ1-1	15	TRBD1
TGCAGCGTTGTCAGGGAGGACTATGGCTACACCTTC	CSVVREDYGYTF	many	TRBV29-1	TRBJ1-2	12	NA
TGTGCCAGCAGCCAGTGGACTAGCCCCGGGGAGCTGTTTTTT	CASSQWTSPGELFF	NA	TRBV4-2	TRBJ2-2	14	TRBD2
TGTGCCAGCAGCTTACGCGGCGGATCCACAGATACGCAGTATTTT	CASSLRGGSTDTQYF	many	TRBV7-9	TRBJ2-3	15	NA
TGTGCCAGCAGTGAACGGGGATCCGGTGGTTCTCAGCCCCAGCATTTT	CASSERGSGGSQPQHF	NA	TRBV28	TRBJ1-5	16	NA
TGTGCCAGCAGTTCCCTCTCCTCGGCGGCTTTCTTT	CASSSLSSAAFF	NA	TRBV28	TRBJ1-1	12	NA
TGTGCCAGCAGCTTAGTGGGTGGAACTTCCACCGGGGAGCTGTTTTTT	CASSLVGGTSTGELFF	many	TRBV11-2	TRBJ2-2	16	NA
TGTGCCAGCAGCCCGGGACTAGCGGGGCCCGGGGAGCTGTTTTTT	CASSPGLAGPGELFF	many	TRBV7-3	TRBJ2-2	15	TRBD2
TGTGCCAGCACCACCGCGAAAACAGGGCTTTATGATACGCAGTATTTT	CASTTAKTGLYDTQYF	NA	TRBV6-2/TRBV6-3	TRBJ2-3	16	NA